This is a list of T cell receptor beta chains from one sample in a study of T cells in Graves' hyperthyroidism and ophthalmopathy. One entry per CDR3 protein results from TCRdb running MiXCR on the multiplex PCR reads. The sample consists of roughly 400,000 distinct CDR3 sequences, around a quarter of them appearing once. Sample: blood. These receptors came from a man aged 45 to 65 with Graves' hyperthyroidism. Both conserved end residues are part of each CDR3. D genes are given only for firm matches. A row's size may be missing; if present it is once, few, many or a size class.

14 many NA TRBJ2-5 TRBV29-1 TGCAGCGTTGGACCCACGGACAGTCCAGGGACCCAGTACTTC CSVGPTDSPGTQYF
16 NA NA TRBJ2-5 TRBV5-4 TGTGCCAGCAGCGTAATCTTAGGAGGGACGGAAGAGACCCAGTACTTC CASSVILGGTEETQYF
14 few NA TRBJ1-2 TRBV2 TGTGCCAGCAGTGAACGGGAGACTAACTATGGCTACACCTTC CASSERETNYGYTF
14 NA TRBD1 TRBJ2-5 TRBV6-1 TGTGCCAGCAGTGTGGACAGGGTCGGCGAGACCCAGTACTTC CASSVDRVGETQYF
17 few NA TRBJ2-1 TRBV4-1 TGCGCCAGCAGCCAAGAAGTGTCGCAGGGGTCCTACAATGAGCAGTTCTTC CASSQEVSQGSYNEQFF
13 few NA TRBJ1-1 TRBV10-3 TGTGCCTCACGACAGGATCTGAACACTGAAGCTTTCTTT CASRQDLNTEAFF
15 NA NA TRBJ1-1 TRBV6-5 TGTGCCAGCAGTTACTCTCAGGGCTTGAACACTGAAGCTTTCTTT CASSYSQGLNTEAFF
12 many NA TRBJ2-1 TRBV7-2 TGTGCCACTGCGGGGTCCTACAATGAGCAGTTCTTC CATAGSYNEQFF
14 NA TRBD2 TRBJ2-2 TRBV20-1 TGCAGTGCCGGCGGACTAGCCAACACCGGGGAGCTGTTTTTT CSAGGLANTGELFF
14 few NA TRBJ1-1 TRBV12-3/TRBV12-4 TGTGCCAGCAGTTTCTTAGACAGGCGCACTGAAGCTTTCTTT CASSFLDRRTEAFF
15 NA NA TRBJ1-5 TRBV6-1 TGTGCCAGCAGTTATGGGTTTGGTAGCAATCAGCCCCAGCATTTT CASSYGFGSNQPQHF
12 many NA TRBJ1-2 TRBV3-1 TGTGCCAGCAGCCAATTGGCAGCTGGCTACACCTTC CASSQLAAGYTF
13 few NA TRBJ2-7 TRBV28 TGTGCCAGCACCCTCGACAGGATCCACGAGCAGTACTTC CASTLDRIHEQYF
15 NA NA TRBJ2-1 TRBV3-1 TGTGCCAGCAGCCCGAGGCAGGGTGCCCACAATGAGCAGTTCTTC CASSPRQGAHNEQFF
13 few NA TRBJ1-1 TRBV28 TGTGCCAGCCTGGGAACCCGGGTGGAGGGAGCTTTCTTT CASLGTRVEGAFF
15 few NA TRBJ2-5 TRBV7-2 TGTGCCAGCAGCTTGATGACTAAAGAACAAGAGACCCAGTACTTC CASSLMTKEQETQYF
13 few NA TRBJ2-1 TRBV11-2 TGTGCCAGCAGCTTAGATGCCGGGGCTGAGCAGTTCTTC CASSLDAGAEQFF
11 NA NA TRBJ1-2 TRBV2 TGTGCCAGCTCAATTAACTATGGCTACACCTTC CASSINYGYTF
12 few NA TRBJ2-3 TRBV24-1 TGTGCCACCAGGGGGGCACCAGATACGCAGTATTTT CATRGAPDTQYF
14 many NA TRBJ1-1 TRBV12-3/TRBV12-4 TGTGCCAGCAGTTTATCGGCAGGGAGCACTGAAGCTTTCTTT CASSLSAGSTEAFF
16 NA NA TRBJ2-7 TRBV5-6 TGTGCCAGCACCAAAAACGGGGGGCGATCTATCTACGAGCAGTACTTC CASTKNGGRSIYEQYF
15 few NA TRBJ2-3 TRBV5-4 TGTGCCAGCAGCTTGCGGACGGACCGTAGTAATACGCAGTATTTT CASSLRTDRSNTQYF
12 many NA TRBJ1-1 TRBV3-1 TGTGCCAGCAAGCGGGGGGAAGCTGAAGCTTTCTTT CASKRGEAEAFF
14 few NA TRBJ2-2 TRBV27 TGTGCCAGCAGTTACCTCGACACCACCGGGGAGCTGTTTTTT CASSYLDTTGELFF